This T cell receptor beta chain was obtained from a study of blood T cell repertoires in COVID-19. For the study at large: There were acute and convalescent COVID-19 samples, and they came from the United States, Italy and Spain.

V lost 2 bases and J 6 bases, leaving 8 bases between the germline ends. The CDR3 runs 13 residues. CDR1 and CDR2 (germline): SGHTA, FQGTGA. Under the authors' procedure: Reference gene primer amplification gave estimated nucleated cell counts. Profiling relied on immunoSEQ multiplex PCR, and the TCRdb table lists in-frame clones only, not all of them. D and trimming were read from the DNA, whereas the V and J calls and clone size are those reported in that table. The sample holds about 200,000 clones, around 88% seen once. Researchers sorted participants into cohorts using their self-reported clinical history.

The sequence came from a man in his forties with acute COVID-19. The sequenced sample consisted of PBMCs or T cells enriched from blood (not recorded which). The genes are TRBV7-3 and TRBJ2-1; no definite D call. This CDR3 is CASSLGTGNEQFF. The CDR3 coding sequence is TGTGCCAGCAGCTTAGGCACGGGCAATGAGCAGTTCTTC.